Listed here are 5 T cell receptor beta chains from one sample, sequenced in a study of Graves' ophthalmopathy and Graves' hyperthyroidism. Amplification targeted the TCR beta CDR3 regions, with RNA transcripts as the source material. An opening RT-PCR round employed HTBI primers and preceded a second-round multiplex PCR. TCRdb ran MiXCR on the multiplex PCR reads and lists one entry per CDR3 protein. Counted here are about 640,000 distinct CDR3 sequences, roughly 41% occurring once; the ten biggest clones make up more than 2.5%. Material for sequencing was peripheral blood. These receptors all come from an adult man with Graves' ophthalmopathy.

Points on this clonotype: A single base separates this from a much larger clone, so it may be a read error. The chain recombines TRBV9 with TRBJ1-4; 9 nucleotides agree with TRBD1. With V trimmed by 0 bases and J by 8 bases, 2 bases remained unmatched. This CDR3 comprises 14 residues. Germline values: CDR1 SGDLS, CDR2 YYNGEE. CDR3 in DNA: TGTGCCAGCAGCGTAGGGACAGGGGACGAAAAACTGTTTTTT. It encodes CASSVGTGDEKLFF.

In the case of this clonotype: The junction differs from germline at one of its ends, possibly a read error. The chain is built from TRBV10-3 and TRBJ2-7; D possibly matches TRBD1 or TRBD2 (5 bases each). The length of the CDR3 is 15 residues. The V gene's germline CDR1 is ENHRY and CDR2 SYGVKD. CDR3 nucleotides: TGTGCCAGCAGTTACCCGTACCGGGACCTTTACGAGCAGTACTTC. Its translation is CASSYPYRDLYEQYF.

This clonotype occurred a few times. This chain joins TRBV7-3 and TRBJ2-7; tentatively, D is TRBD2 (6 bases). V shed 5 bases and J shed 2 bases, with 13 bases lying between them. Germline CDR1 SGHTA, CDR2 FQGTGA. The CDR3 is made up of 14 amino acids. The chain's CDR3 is CASSPARGPYEQYF. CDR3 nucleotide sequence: TGTGCCAGCAGCCCAGCGCGGGGTCCCTACGAGCAGTACTTC. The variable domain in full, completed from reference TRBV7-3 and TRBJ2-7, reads GAGVSQTPSNKVTEKGKYVELRCDPISGHTALYWYRQSLGQGPEFLIYFQGTGAADDSGLPNDRFFAVRPEGSVSTLKIQRTERGDSAVYLCASSPARGPYEQYFGPGTRLTVT.

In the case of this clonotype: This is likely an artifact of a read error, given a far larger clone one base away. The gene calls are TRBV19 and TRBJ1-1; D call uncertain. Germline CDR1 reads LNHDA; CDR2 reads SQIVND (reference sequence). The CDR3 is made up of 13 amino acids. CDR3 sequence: CASRRELNTEALF. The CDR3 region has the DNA TGTGCCAGTAGGAGGGAGTTGAACACTGAAGCTTTGTTT.

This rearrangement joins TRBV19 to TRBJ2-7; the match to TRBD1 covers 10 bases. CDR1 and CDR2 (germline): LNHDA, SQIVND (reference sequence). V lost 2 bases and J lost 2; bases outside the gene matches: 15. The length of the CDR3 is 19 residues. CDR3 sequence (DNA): TGTGCCAGTAGTATATTGCTGTATTCTGGACAGGGGGATCCCTACGAGCAGTACTTC. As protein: CASSILLYSGQGDPYEQYF.